This T cell receptor (beta chain) emerged from a study of T cells in Graves' hyperthyroidism and ophthalmopathy. This clonotype has a count of ten or more. The antigen remains unidentified. CDR3 size: 17 residues. Between the trimmed V and J ends, which lost 1 base and 10 bases, there was a span of 20 bases. Per germline, CDR1 SGHAT and CDR2 FQNNGV. General study results and limits: In blood, most of the thyroid clonotypes expanded above 0.001 were also present.

Amplified TCR beta CDR3 regions derived from RNA transcripts. During a first-round RT-PCR of the TCR CDR3, the HTBI primer set was used. TCRdb analysed the multiplex PCR reads with MiXCR anew, one entry per CDR3 protein. This table has approximately 500,000 distinct CDR3 sequences, 46% appearing once. Material: peripheral blood or thyroid tissue (not recorded which). This rearrangement joins TRBV11-2 to TRBJ1-6, with D perhaps TRBD1 (5 bases). The TCR was taken from a woman under 30 with Graves' hyperthyroidism. In DNA, the CDR3 is TGTGCCAGCAGCTTAGGCCTTAGAGGGCAGGGTAAATCACCCCTCCACTTT. Translation gives CASSLGLRGQGKSPLHF.